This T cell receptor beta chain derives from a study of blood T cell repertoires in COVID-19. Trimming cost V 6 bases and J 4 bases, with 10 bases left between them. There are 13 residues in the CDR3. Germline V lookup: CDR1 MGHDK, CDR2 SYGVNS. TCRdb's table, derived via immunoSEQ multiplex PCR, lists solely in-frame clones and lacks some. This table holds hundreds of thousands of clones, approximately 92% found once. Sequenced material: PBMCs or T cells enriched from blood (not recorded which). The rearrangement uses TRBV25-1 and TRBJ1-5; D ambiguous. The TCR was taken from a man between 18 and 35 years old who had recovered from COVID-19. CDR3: CASSGRENQPQHF. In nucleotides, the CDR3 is TGTGCCAGCAGCGGACGGGAAAATCAGCCCCAGCATTTT.